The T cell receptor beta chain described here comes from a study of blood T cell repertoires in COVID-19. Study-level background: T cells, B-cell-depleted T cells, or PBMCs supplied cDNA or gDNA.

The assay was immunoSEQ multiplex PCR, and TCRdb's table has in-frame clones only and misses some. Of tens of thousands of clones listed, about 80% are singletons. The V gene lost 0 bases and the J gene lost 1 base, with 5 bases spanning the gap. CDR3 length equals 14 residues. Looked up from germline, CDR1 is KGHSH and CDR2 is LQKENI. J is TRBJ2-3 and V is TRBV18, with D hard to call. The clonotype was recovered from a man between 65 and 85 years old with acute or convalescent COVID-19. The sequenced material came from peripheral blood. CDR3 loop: CASSPPAGTDTQYF. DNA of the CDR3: TGTGCCAGCTCACCACCGGCAGGCACAGATACGCAGTATTTT. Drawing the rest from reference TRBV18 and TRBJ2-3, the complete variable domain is NAGVMQNPRHLVRRRGQEARLRCSPMKGHSHVYWYRQLPEEGLKFMVYLQKENIIDESGMPKERFSAEFPKEGPSILRIQQVVRGDSAAYFCASSPPAGTDTQYFGPGTRLTVL.